The present T cell receptor beta chain was sequenced within a study of cytomegalovirus exposure and HLA in healthy donors. Of note for this clone: The antigen remains undetermined.

PCR primers comprised 60 Vbeta and 13 Jbeta primers. The assay was immunoSEQ multiplex PCR, and TCRdb's table has in-frame clones only and misses some. The sample holds some 150,000 clones; more than 70% are singletons and the top ten take around 5.6%. V was pared by 1 base and J by 0 bases, with 8 bases between. CDR1 and CDR2 (germline): SGHNT, YYREEE (reference sequence). The CDR3 spans 14 residues. General study findings and limits: There were a few CMV-associated chains whose specificity for CMV antigens was confirmed in vitro.

Sequencing was carried out using PBMCs. This clonotype was obtained from a woman aged 35 to 49 in good health and CMV-seropositive. The chain couples TRBV5-4 to TRBJ2-7; perhaps TRBD1 as D (6 bases). As DNA, the CDR3 is TGTGCCAGCAGCTTGACAGGGAACTCCTACGAGCAGTACTTC. Translation gives CASSLTGNSYEQYF.